These 7 T cell receptor beta chains were sequenced from one sample in a study of blood T cell repertoires in COVID-19. Sequenced by immunoSEQ multiplex PCR; TCRdb stores in-frame clones only, minus some. The table records some 230,000 clones, around four fifths of them present only once. Sequenced: PBMCs or T cells enriched from blood (not recorded which). These receptors all come from a middle-aged man who had recovered from COVID-19.

The chain uses TRBV5-1 and TRBJ2-6; the D is unclear. From germline, CDR1 is SGHRS and CDR2 YFSETQ. The V end lost 4 bases, the J end lost 3 bases, and 14 bases lay between the germline ends. This CDR3 has 16 residues. The CDR3 is CASSPVGSSGANVLTF. The CDR3 coding sequence is TGCGCCAGCAGCCCGGTTGGGTCTAGTGGGGCCAACGTCCTGACTTTC.

This chain uses TRBV6-5 with TRBJ2-7; TRBD1 might be the D (7 bases). Germline CDR1 and CDR2: MNHEY and SVGAGI. V was cut by 5 bases and J by 7 bases, with 15 bases left in between. There are 13 residues in the CDR3. The CDR3 DNA follows: TGTGCCAGCAGTCCAGAGGGGGCGGGGGAGCAGTACTTC. Protein product: CASSPEGAGEQYF.

The chain couples TRBV9 to TRBJ2-1; TRBD2 aligns across 10 bases. Looked up from germline, CDR1 is SGDLS and CDR2 is YYNGEE. V dropped 0 bases and J dropped 8; count of bases not matched to a gene: 5. This CDR3 is built from 15 residues. The CDR3 spells CASSVVSGGAHEQFF. The CDR3 region has the DNA TGTGCCAGCAGCGTAGTCAGCGGGGGGGCTCATGAGCAGTTCTTC.

This clone came up a few times. The chain joins TRBV5-5 to TRBJ2-5; 8 positions agree with TRBD2. V shed 1 base and J 4 bases; nucleotides not matched to a gene: 6. Germline CDR1 and CDR2: SGHKS and YYEKEE (reference sequence). This CDR3 has 15 amino acids. For the CDR3, the DNA is TGTGCCAGCAGCTTGATTCGCAGCGGGAGAGAGACCCAGTACTTC. Translating it yields CASSLIRSGRETQYF.

The chain is built from TRBV18 and TRBJ1-1; D is perhaps TRBD1 (6 bases). Germline assignment: CDR1 KGHSH and CDR2 LQKENI. The V end was cut by 2 bases, the J end by 4 bases, with 11 bases between. This CDR3 spans 14 amino acids. The CDR3 DNA follows: TGTGCCAGCTCACCAAGGCAAGGGGGCACTGAAGCTTTCTTT. Residues: CASSPRQGGTEAFF.

The chain has TRBV24-1 and TRBJ1-1; D unclear. Germline CDR1 reads KGHDR; CDR2 reads SFDVKD. The CDR3 has 18 residues. Trimming left V 2 bases short and J 5 bases short, with 23 bases between. CDR3 region: CATSDSPRIGRGETEAFF. The DNA of the CDR3 is TGTGCCACCAGTGATTCTCCCCGGATAGGACGGGGAGAAACTGAAGCTTTCTTT.

CDR3 sequence reads: CASSLSGGRRVTEAFF. CDR3 bases: TGTGCCAGCAGCTTGAGTGGGGGCCGCCGAGTCACTGAAGCTTTCTTT. The chain recombines TRBV5-6 with TRBJ1-1; tentatively, D is TRBD1 (6 bases). CDR1 and CDR2 from the germline V gene are SGHDT and YYEEEE. V lost 1 base and J lost 4, with 17 bases in between. The CDR3 sequence is 16 residues long.